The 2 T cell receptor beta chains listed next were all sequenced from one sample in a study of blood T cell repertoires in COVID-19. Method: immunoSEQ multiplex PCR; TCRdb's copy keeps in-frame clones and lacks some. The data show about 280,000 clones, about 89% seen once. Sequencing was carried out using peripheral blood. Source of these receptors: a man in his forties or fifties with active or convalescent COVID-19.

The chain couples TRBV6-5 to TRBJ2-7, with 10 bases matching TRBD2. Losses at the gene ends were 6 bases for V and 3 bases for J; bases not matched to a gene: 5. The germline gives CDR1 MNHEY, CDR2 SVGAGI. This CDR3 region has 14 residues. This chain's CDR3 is CASSLLAGVYEQYF. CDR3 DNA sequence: TGTGCCAGCAGCCTGCTAGCGGGGGTCTACGAGCAGTACTTC.

CDR3 sequence: CASSSDTTGTRGYTF. In nucleotides, the CDR3 is TGCGCCAGCAGCTCGGATACGACAGGAACCCGCGGCTACACCTTC. The chain uses TRBV5-1 and TRBJ1-2; TRBD1 might be the D (6 bases). In germline, CDR1 is SGHRS, CDR2 YFSETQ. The CDR3 covers 15 residues. The ends were cut back, 3 bases at V and 8 bases at J, with 20 bases in the middle.